The table lists the clone carrying this T cell receptor (beta chain) with many counts. Its antigen is not known. CDR3 length: 14 residues. Germline V lookup: CDR1 SGHRS, CDR2 YFSETQ. Between the trimmed V and J ends, which lost 1 base and 5 bases, there was a span of 10 bases. These data originate in a study of identical twins. Findings and caveats of the study: The study found excess low generation probability among twin-shared out-of-frame alpha sequences. Among beta out-of-frame sequences, excess sharing between twins appeared weaker.

TCRdb reanalysed the 5' RACE reads using MiXCR and keeps one entry per CDR3 protein. The sample carries around 140,000 distinct CDR3 sequences, roughly 3.5% recorded once. J is TRBJ2-4 and V is TRBV5-1, with D unclear. The material sequenced was memory T cells sorted from blood. This receptor was identified in a man younger than 35 in good health. CDR3 loop: CASSLRADQNIQYF. For the CDR3, the DNA is TGCGCCAGCAGCTTGAGGGCAGATCAAAACATTCAGTACTTC. The whole variable domain, remainder taken from reference TRBV5-1 and TRBJ2-4, is KAGVTQTPRYLIKTRGQQVTLSCSPISGHRSVSWYQQTPGQGLQFLFEYFSETQRNKGNFPGRFSGRQFSNSRSEMNVSTLELGDSALYLCASSLRADQNIQYFGAGTRLSVL.